This T cell receptor beta chain was sequenced during a study of OX40 agonist ivuxolimab in advanced cancers. Study summary: The patients got ivuxolimab, which is an agonistic anti-OX40 (CD134) antibody. Anti-PD-1, anti-PD-L1 or anti-CTLA-4 therapy given earlier was allowed, and over 35% had some. Notes on the study in general: At 0.1 to 3.0 mg/kg and by week 6, CD4+ and CD8+ T cells in the blood had expanded clonally. Specificity for antigen went undetermined in the expanded peripheral T cells.

Assay: immunoSEQ multiplex PCR; the TCRdb copy retains only in-frame clones and omits some. The sample holds around 34,000 clones; roughly 90% are singletons and the top ten take about 34%. Regarding this clone: The antigen is undetermined.

The germline gives CDR1 MGHRA, CDR2 YSYEKL. Deletions cut 0 bases from V and 2 bases from J, with 7 bases between. The CDR3 sequence is 14 residues long. The sample here was CD4+ or CD8+ T cells sorted from blood, taken in a trial of the OX40 agonist ivuxolimab. The receptor's source is an adult with an advanced solid tumor such as melanoma, head and neck, liver or kidney cancer. The J gene is TRBJ1-1, the V gene TRBV4-1; no firm D call. DNA of the CDR3: TGCGCCAGCAGCCAAGACGCTGGAAACACTGAAGCTTTCTTT. Translating it yields CASSQDAGNTEAFF.